These 32 T cell receptor beta chains originate from one sample sequenced in a study of Ad26.COV2.S vaccination and SARS-CoV-2 variants. The treatment: about 20 received Ad26.COV2.S at low or high dose, single or two shots; a few received placebo; per-sample allocation not given. Sampling was performed 63 days after the first vaccine or placebo injection. Data came from immunoSEQ multiplex PCR; TCRdb stores just in-frame clones and leaves some out. The profile shows approximately 420,000 clones, about nine tenths of them singletons. Source: peripheral blood, taken in a trial of Ad26.COV2.S vaccine versus placebo. These receptor sequences come from a person between 18 and 65 years old who received the Ad26.COV2.S COVID-19 vaccine or a placebo.

The genes are TRBV27 and TRBJ2-2, with 7 bases fitting TRBD1. Germline V lookup: CDR1 MNHEY, CDR2 SMNVEV (reference sequence). The trim removed 6 bases at V and 8 bases at J, leaving 15 bases unmatched. CDR3 length: 16 residues. CDR3 sequence (DNA): TGTGCCAGCAGCCCAACGACAGGGTTAATCACTGGGGAGCTGTTTTTT. Its protein is CASSPTTGLITGELFF.

The J gene is TRBJ1-5, the V gene TRBV7-6, with 7 nucleotides matching TRBD1. This CDR3 region has 16 residues. Germline V CDR1 and CDR2: SGHVS, FNYEAQ. Trimming removed 3 bases from V and 3 bases from J; junction bases left unmatched: 8. The CDR3 DNA sequence: TGTGCCAGCAGCTTGGGAGGGACAGACCTCAATCAGCCCCAGCATTTT. Translating gives CASSLGGTDLNQPQHF.

The V call is TRBV5-4, the J call TRBJ1-1; weak D call: TRBD1 (5 bases). CDR1 is SGHNT, CDR2 YYREEE, per germline (reference sequence). V lost 0 bases and J 6 bases, leaving 15 bases between the germline ends. The CDR3 loop spans 15 amino acids. The CDR3 sequence is CASSLGGTVAPEAFF. CDR3 in DNA: TGTGCCAGCAGCTTGGGGGGGACGGTAGCGCCTGAAGCTTTCTTT. Full variable domain (outside the CDR3, taken from reference TRBV5-4 and TRBJ1-1): ETGVTQSPTHLIKTRGQQVTLRCSSQSGHNTVSWYQQALGQGPQFIFQYYREEENGRGNFPPRFSGLQFPNYSSELNVNALELDDSALYLCASSLGGTVAPEAFFGQGTRLTVV.

The chain combines TRBV12-3 or TRBV12-4 with TRBJ1-1; D gene unclear. Trimming took off 6 bases at V and 5 bases at J, with 7 bases between the two ends. The length of the CDR3 is 11 residues. CDR3 DNA: TGTGCCAGCAGACTTGGGACTGAAGCTTTCTTT. Its translation: CASRLGTEAFF.

The V gene is TRBV19, the J gene TRBJ2-5; TRBD1 is a possible D gene (5 bases). The germline V and J ends were trimmed by 6 bases and 2 bases, with 10 bases remaining between them. CDR3 length equals 13 residues. CDR1 is LNHDA, CDR2 SQIVND, per germline (reference sequence). Here the CDR3 DNA reads TGTGCCAGTAGGAGTAGACAGCAAGAGACCCAGTACTTC. Its translation is CASRSRQQETQYF.

The rearrangement uses TRBV6-1 and TRBJ1-1, with D hard to call. Germline V gene lookup returns CDR1 MNHNS and CDR2 SASEGT. V was pared by 5 bases and J by 0 bases, with 7 bases between. The CDR3 extends over 13 amino acids. The CDR3: CASSSNLNTEAFF. The CDR3 DNA reads as TGTGCCAGCAGTTCCAATTTGAACACTGAAGCTTTCTTT.

This rearrangement joins TRBV5-1 to TRBJ2-3; D ambiguous. Germline values: CDR1 SGHRS, CDR2 YFSETQ. Trimming removed 0 bases from V and 4 bases from J, with 6 bases in between. CDR3 length: 13 amino acids. The CDR3 DNA reads as TGCGCCAGCAGCTTGGCCCTAGCAGATACGCAGTATTTT. This gives the protein CASSLALADTQYF.

V usage is TRBV24-1 and J usage is TRBJ2-7; 8 nucleotides agree with TRBD1. Germline values: CDR1 KGHDR, CDR2 SFDVKD. The CDR3 is 13 residues long. The V segment lost 5 bases and the J segment 5 bases; nucleotides outside the gene matches: 4. The CDR3 loop reads CATSGLQGDEQYF. The CDR3 coding sequence is TGTGCCACCAGTGGCTTACAGGGGGACGAGCAGTACTTC.

This chain connects TRBV4-1 to TRBJ2-3, with no clear D. The CDR3 totals 17 residues. Germline V gene data show CDR1 as MGHRA and CDR2 as YSYEKL. V lost 1 base and J lost 0, with 14 bases in between. Here the CDR3 reads CASSQALRRSSTDTQYF. Written as DNA, the CDR3 is TGCGCCAGCAGCCAAGCTCTGAGGAGATCTAGCACAGATACGCAGTATTTT.

This clone was counted once. The chain combines TRBV3-1 (or the pseudogene TRBV3-2) with TRBJ2-5, with D hard to call. There are 12 residues in the CDR3. V was trimmed by 4 bases and J by 4 bases, leaving 7 bases between them. Per the germline V gene, CDR1 is LGHDT and CDR2 is YNNKEL (reference sequence). The CDR3 nucleotides are TGTGCCAGCAGCCCGACTGGAGAGACCCAGTACTTC. This sequence encodes CASSPTGETQYF.

The V and J genes are TRBV5-6 and TRBJ2-2, with 10 bases matching TRBD2. Trimming at V came to 7 bases and at J to 6 bases, leaving 6 bases not matched to a gene. CDR1 and CDR2 (germline): SGHDT, YYEEEE. The CDR3 spans 14 residues. In DNA, the CDR3 is TGTGCCAGCGGGAGCGGGGGGGCCCCCGGGGAGCTGTTTTTT. It is translated as CASGSGGAPGELFF.

This chain links TRBV18 with TRBJ2-6; D possibly corresponds to TRBD1 (5 bases). Deletions cut 5 bases from V and 0 bases from J, with 8 bases between. The CDR3 is 15 amino acids. Germline CDR1 is KGHSH and CDR2 is LQKENI. The CDR3, as DNA: TGTGCCAGCTCAACGACAGACTCTGGGGCCAACGTCCTGACTTTC. This encodes CASSTTDSGANVLTF.

V is TRBV7-8 and J is TRBJ2-5; D unresolved. This CDR3 region has 18 residues. CDR1 SGHVS and CDR2 FQNEAQ come from the germline V gene. The germline V and J ends were trimmed by 3 bases and 3 bases, with 23 bases remaining between them. CDR3 residues: CASSFNPSSLVDKETQYF. The DNA of the CDR3 is TGTGCCAGCAGCTTTAACCCAAGTTCCCTCGTCGATAAAGAGACCCAGTACTTC.

The chain is built from TRBV15 and TRBJ1-5; D may be TRBD1 (5 bases). Trimming removed 5 bases from V and 5 bases from J, with 13 bases in between. The CDR3 loop spans 14 amino acids. Germline-derived CDR1 and CDR2 are LNHNV and YYDKDF (reference sequence). The CDR3 DNA follows: TGTGCCACCAGCCCGGGGGGGACTTATCAGCCCCAGCATTTT. Protein: CATSPGGTYQPQHF.

This chain joins TRBV3-1 (or the pseudogene TRBV3-2) and TRBJ2-7; no reliable D call. V was cut by 4 bases and J by 0 bases, with 16 bases left in between. CDR1 is LGHDT and CDR2 is YNNKEL in the germline V gene (reference sequence). The CDR3 loop spans 16 amino acids. CDR3 in DNA: TGTGCCAGCAGCCCCCGAGGAGCACTGAGCTCCTACGAGCAGTACTTC. Amino acid sequence: CASSPRGALSSYEQYF.

This clone has a single count. V gene TRBV30 combines with J gene TRBJ1-2, with a possible D match to TRBD1 (6 bases). Germline V gene sequence: CDR1 GTSNPN, CDR2 SVGIG (reference sequence). The CDR3 has 11 residues. V was clipped by 2 bases and J by 8 bases, with 9 bases between them. The CDR3 loop is CAWSSRGGYTF. DNA of the CDR3: TGTGCCTGGAGTTCCAGGGGCGGCTACACCTTC.

The chain recombines TRBV11-3 with TRBJ2-1, with 11 nucleotides matching TRBD2. V lost 5 bases, J lost 10 bases, and 13 bases stayed unmatched. Germline lookup yields CDR1 SGHNT and CDR2 YENEEA. The CDR3 is made up of 16 amino acids. CDR3 bases: TGTGCCAGCAGCATGCTGCGCGGTAGCGGGGGGGAAGAGCAGTTCTTC. Translated: CASSMLRGSGGEEQFF. Full variable domain (remainder filled in from reference TRBV11-3 and TRBJ2-1): EAGVVQSPRYKIIEKKQPVAFWCNPISGHNTLYWYLQNLGQGPELLIRYENEEAVDDSQLPKDRFSAERLKGVDSTLKIQPAELGDSAVYLCASSMLRGSGGEEQFFGPGTRLTVL.

The genes are TRBV5-1 and TRBJ2-3, with 13 bases that match TRBD2. Per the germline V gene, CDR1 is SGHRS and CDR2 is YFSETQ. V was pared by 0 bases and J by 2 bases, with 12 bases of the junction left unmatched. The CDR3 is 20 amino acids. CDR3 sequence: CASSLEGLAGVLAITDTQYF. The CDR3 nucleotides are TGCGCCAGCAGCTTGGAAGGACTAGCGGGGGTATTAGCGATCACAGATACGCAGTATTTT.

The chain links TRBV2 to TRBJ1-1; D uncertain. The germline CDR1 and CDR2 sequences are SNHLY and FYNNEI. V was cut by 4 bases and J by 7 bases, with 13 bases left in between. This CDR3 region has 13 residues. The CDR3 is CASSAYSGYEAFF. Here the CDR3 DNA reads TGTGCCAGCAGTGCTTACAGCGGCTATGAAGCTTTCTTT.

The rearrangement uses TRBV7-9 and TRBJ1-4; 11 bases map to TRBD1. CDR3 length: 17 amino acids. The germline V gene has CDR1 SEHNR and CDR2 FQNEAQ (reference sequence). V was pared by 5 bases and J by 6 bases, with 11 bases of the junction left unmatched. As DNA, the CDR3 is TGTGCCAGCAGCACATCCGGGACAGGGGGGAAGGATGAAAAACTGTTTTTT. Translating gives CASSTSGTGGKDEKLFF.

This clone has just one count. The genes are TRBV19 and TRBJ1-5; perhaps TRBD1 as D (5 bases). The CDR3 extends over 14 amino acids. Between the trimmed V and J ends, which lost 3 bases and 4 bases, there was a span of 10 bases. Looked up from germline, CDR1 is LNHDA and CDR2 is SQIVND (reference sequence). This CDR3 reads CASSMEQVNQPQHF. The CDR3 region has the DNA TGTGCCAGTAGTATGGAACAGGTGAATCAGCCCCAGCATTTT.

The CDR3 protein is CASSRRDRDTEAFF. The CDR3 region has the DNA TGTGCCAGCAGTCGTCGGGACAGGGACACTGAAGCTTTCTTT. This rearrangement joins TRBV7-9 to TRBJ1-1; TRBD1 aligns across 9 bases. With 6 bases clipped from V and 3 bases from J, the junction kept 5 bases outside the gene matches. From germline, CDR1 is SEHNR and CDR2 FQNEAQ (reference sequence). The CDR3 has 14 amino acids. Together with reference TRBV7-9 and TRBJ1-1, the CDR3 gives the full variable domain: DTGVSQNPRHKITKRGQNVTFRCDPISEHNRLYWYRQTLGQGPEFLTYFQNEAQLEKSRLLSDRFSAERPKGSFSTLEIQRTEQGDSAMYLCASSRRDRDTEAFFGQGTRLTVV.

The CDR3 loop is CASSSLAGPNTEAFF. The CDR3 DNA follows: TGTGCCAGCAGCTCTCTGGCAGGTCCGAACACTGAAGCTTTCTTT. This sequence joins TRBV7-6 and TRBJ1-1; the D is unclear. Trimming shortened V by 4 bases and J by 1 base, and 13 bases separated the two germline ends. The CDR3 contains 15 residues. CDR1 is SGHVS and CDR2 is FNYEAQ in the germline V gene.

This clone was detected once. The chain combines TRBV6-5 with TRBJ2-7, with D perhaps being TRBD1 or TRBD2 (5 bases each). Trimming pared 6 bases from V and 7 bases from J, leaving 16 bases between. CDR1 and CDR2 from the germline V gene are MNHEY and SVGAGI. This CDR3 is 13 amino acids long. The CDR3 bases are TGTGCCAGCAGATGGGACGGGTTCGGGGAGCAGTACTTC. Its protein is CASRWDGFGEQYF.

The rearrangement joins TRBV6-5 to TRBJ1-4, with D tentatively TRBD1 (6 bases). V was pared by 5 bases and J by 7 bases, with 14 bases between. The CDR3 consists of 14 residues. CDR1 is MNHEY, CDR2 SVGAGI, per germline. CDR3 in amino acids: CASSNQGRVEKLFF. The CDR3 nucleotides are TGTGCCAGCAGTAACCAGGGGAGGGTTGAAAAACTGTTTTTT.

The V gene is TRBV7-9, the J gene TRBJ2-3; the D gene is possibly TRBD2 (5 bases). The germline V gene has CDR1 SEHNR and CDR2 FQNEAQ (reference sequence). The CDR3 spans 16 residues. V lost 1 base and J lost 1, with 12 bases in between. The CDR3 nucleotides are TGTGCCAGCAGCTTAGGGCAAATCGGGGGCACAGATACGCAGTATTTT. It specifies CASSLGQIGGTDTQYF.

The chain has TRBV5-1 and TRBJ2-6; 8 bases match TRBD1. Per germline, CDR1 SGHRS and CDR2 YFSETQ. V shed 4 bases, J shed 0 bases, and the junction held 0 bases outside the gene matches. The CDR3 contains 15 residues. CDR3 region: CASSGTGSGANVLTF. The CDR3 coding sequence is TGCGCCAGCAGCGGGACAGGCTCTGGGGCCAACGTCCTGACTTTC. Variable domain in full (rest from reference TRBV5-1 and TRBJ2-6): KAGVTQTPRYLIKTRGQQVTLSCSPISGHRSVSWYQQTPGQGLQFLFEYFSETQRNKGNFPGRFSGRQFSNSRSEMNVSTLELGDSALYLCASSGTGSGANVLTFGAGSRLTVL.

The rearrangement uses TRBV19 and TRBJ2-6, with D perhaps TRBD1 (6 bases). Germline V gene lookup returns CDR1 LNHDA and CDR2 SQIVND (reference sequence). The CDR3 has 15 residues. Trimming cost V 5 bases and J 1 base, with 9 bases left between them. CDR3 bases: TGTGCCAGTAGTCGACAGGCTTCTGGGGCCAACGTCCTGACTTTC. This codes for CASSRQASGANVLTF.

The rearrangement links TRBV4-3 to TRBJ2-6; D remains ambiguous. V was pared by 0 bases and J by 4 bases, with 4 bases between. The CDR3 runs to 14 residues. CDR1 is LGHNA and CDR2 is YSLEER in the germline V gene. The CDR3 is CASSQDLGANVLTF. The CDR3 DNA sequence: TGCGCCAGCAGCCAAGACTTGGGGGCCAACGTCCTGACTTTC.

The chain carries TRBV7-8 and TRBJ1-2; D might be TRBD1 (6 bases). Looked up from germline, CDR1 is SGHVS and CDR2 is FQNEAQ. This CDR3 has 15 amino acids. The V and J ends lost 6 bases and 2 bases respectively, with 16 bases between them. The chain's CDR3 is CASSFGGQANYGYTF. For the CDR3, the DNA is TGTGCCAGCAGTTTTGGGGGGCAGGCAAACTATGGCTACACCTTC. Looking up the rest from reference TRBV7-8 and TRBJ1-2 gives the full variable domain: GAGVSQSPRYKVAKRGQDVALRCDPISGHVSLFWYQQALGQGPEFLTYFQNEAQLDKSGLPSDRFFAERPEGSVSTLKIQRTQQEDSAVYLCASSFGGQANYGYTFGSGTRLTVV.

The chain is built from TRBV6-5 and TRBJ1-2, with 11 nucleotides matching TRBD1. V lost 6 bases, J lost 8 bases, and 5 bases stayed unmatched. Per germline, CDR1 MNHEY and CDR2 SVGAGI. The CDR3 totals 13 residues. The CDR3, as DNA: TGTGCCAGCAGCGGACAGGGGGCGGACGGCTACACCTTC. This translates into CASSGQGADGYTF.

The chain uses TRBV12-3 or TRBV12-4 and TRBJ1-2; a weak D match, TRBD1 (5 bases). The CDR3 totals 13 residues. V lost 6 bases, J lost 5 bases, and 13 bases lay in between. In nucleotides, the CDR3 is TGTGCCAGCAGGCCCAATGGGGGATATGGCTACACCTTC. Protein: CASRPNGGYGYTF.